Given below is one T cell receptor (beta chain) in context. This clone was observed a handful of times. Its target antigen remains unknown. It has no much larger one-base neighbor in the sample; base qualities were not kept. This specimen comes from a study of sequential checkpoint blockade in melanoma (dated by TCRdb to the late 2010s). Context from the whole study: Using 1:1 randomization, the trial assigned patients either to first-line nivolumab followed by ipilimumab (arm A) or to ipilimumab followed by nivolumab (arm B). Maintenance nivolumab came after each of the two trial sequences.

The study at large found these results: Validation of the response-prediction model combining TCR metrics and mutation burden is needed in larger, independent patient cohorts.

What this sample's treatment or condition label stands for: randomized to nivolumab then ipilimumab (arm A) or the reverse (arm B). None of the trial patients had been given prior DNA-damaging chemotherapy. On a FACS Aria II flow cytometer, live CD3+CD8+ cells that were negative for CD19 and CD56 were sorted from thawed PBMCs. Samples came from patients with melanoma in CheckMate 064, a randomized, open-label phase II trial of sequential checkpoint blockade. Leukapheresis was used to collect peripheral blood mononuclear cells, which were then purified with Ficoll-Paque and frozen in human serum with roughly 10% DMSO. Right after sorting, the blood CD3+CD8+ cells were verified to be >98% pure, and DNA extraction followed. CDR1 and CDR2, per the germline V gene, are SNHLY and FYNNEI. The germline V and J ends show losses of 2 bases and 6 bases respectively, and no gene match explains 10 bases of the junction. There are 18 amino acids in the CDR3, from cysteine to phenylalanine inclusive. Only the CDR3 DNA stays, 54 bases, in frame from base 1.

The immunoSEQ Assay was used to immunosequence TCRbeta CDR3 regions from genomic DNA. Before high-throughput sequencing, the genomic DNA was amplified using bias-controlled multiplex PCR. The authors' pipeline ran thus. To quantify the absolute abundance of each unique TCRbeta CDR3 region, the sequences were collapsed and filtered. Clonality, defined as 1 minus Pielou's evenness, was calculated using only productive rearrangements. A previously published method was used to identify clones whose frequencies were significantly greater in on-treatment samples than in baseline samples. TCRdb carries this immuneACCESS record with in-frame sequences only. Its versions omit some clonotypes, under half of them owing to an unresolved V gene in the studies checked, with the rest unexplained. For V, J and clone size, that table is used; D and trimming come from the DNA. Recorded for this sample are about 5,700 clones; roughly 50% of them occurred a single time. The top ten clonotypes cover about 17% of the sample.

Rearrangement joined TRBV2 to TRBJ2-1, with 13 junctional bases fitting TRBD2. The sequencing used CD8+ T cells sorted from blood (inferred from file names), collected from a patient given nivolumab and ipilimumab in sequence. The source of this sequence is a human donor with melanoma. The DNA sequence is given as TGTGCCAGCAGTGAAAGTGTAACCACTAGCGGGGGGGTCAATGAGCAGTTCTTC. Its coded protein is CASSESVTTSGGVNEQFF.